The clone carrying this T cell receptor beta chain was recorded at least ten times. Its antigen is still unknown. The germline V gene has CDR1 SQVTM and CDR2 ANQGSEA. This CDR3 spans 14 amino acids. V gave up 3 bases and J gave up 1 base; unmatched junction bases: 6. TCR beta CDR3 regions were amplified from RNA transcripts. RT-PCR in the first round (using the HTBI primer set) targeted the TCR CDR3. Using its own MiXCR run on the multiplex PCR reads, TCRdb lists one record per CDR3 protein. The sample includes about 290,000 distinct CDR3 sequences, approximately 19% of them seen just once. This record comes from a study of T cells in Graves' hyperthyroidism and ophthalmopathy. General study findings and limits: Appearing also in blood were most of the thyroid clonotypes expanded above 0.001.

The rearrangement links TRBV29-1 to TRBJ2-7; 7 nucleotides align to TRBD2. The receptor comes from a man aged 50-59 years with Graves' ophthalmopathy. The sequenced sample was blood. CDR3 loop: CSVDGGSGSYEQYF. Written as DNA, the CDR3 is TGCAGCGTTGACGGCGGGAGCGGATCCTACGAGCAGTACTTC.